This T cell receptor (beta chain) was recovered during a study of T cell repertoires in cytomegalovirus infection. Study overall: Alongside well-studied HLA-B-restricted CMV epitopes, recently identified HLA-C-restricted CMV epitopes were also used. The public TCR beta signatures pointed to both CMV infection and matching HLA type. Whole-study findings and limits: The ex vivo response was dominated by HLA-C-restricted CMV-specific TCR beta clonotypes. Adding up the frequency of public TCR beta families identified people who carried CMV plus the relevant HLA.

TCRdb recomputed calls from the reads with MiXCR, one row per CDR3 protein. The table lists approximately 110,000 distinct CDR3 sequences, approximately 28% of them singletons. This clonotype has a handful of counts. Its antigen is unknown. The CDR3 covers 14 residues. Unmatched junction bases numbered 4, after V lost 4 bases and J lost 2 bases. CDR1 and CDR2 from the germline V gene are SGHNT and YYREEE (reference sequence). The sequence was obtained from a human donor in good health (CMV status not recorded). Some clones in this sample may be carry-over from other donors' samples. This chain uses TRBV5-4 with TRBJ1-1, with 8 bases identical to TRBD1. The material sequenced was CD8+ T cells from cultured PBMCs, taken from culture after CMV antigen stimulation. The CDR3 sequence is CASSRTGLNTEAFF. In DNA, the CDR3 is TGTGCCAGCAGCCGGACAGGGCTCAACACTGAAGCTTTCTTT.